The 8 T cell receptor beta chains in this list originate from one sample, sequenced in a study of blood T cell repertoires in COVID-19. Here immunoSEQ multiplex PCR was the method, and the copy in TCRdb shows in-frame clones only, minus some. This sample has 200,000 to 300,000 clones, with around 90% found just once. Sequenced sample: peripheral blood. These receptor sequences come from a man aged 60 to 69 who had recovered from COVID-19.

This chain joins TRBV7-2 and TRBJ1-1; maybe TRBD1 (6 bases). Germline CDR1 is SGHTA and CDR2 is FQGNSA. With 5 bases removed from V and 4 bases from J, the gap between germline ends came to 17 bases. This CDR3 comprises 15 residues. CDR3 sequence: CASSTRWGRATEAFF. CDR3 sequence (DNA): TGTGCCAGCAGCACCCGGTGGGGGCGCGCCACTGAAGCTTTCTTT.

The rearrangement joins TRBV6-2 or TRBV6-3 to TRBJ2-2, with TRBD1 matching over 12 bases. The CDR3 spans 16 residues. Germline V lookup: CDR1 MNHEY, CDR2 SVGEGT. V shed 4 bases and J 5 bases; nucleotides not matched to a gene: 5. DNA of the CDR3: TGTGCCAGCAGTTCATCGGGACAGGGGGCTACCGGGGAGCTGTTTTTT. Amino acid sequence: CASSSSGQGATGELFF.

This rearrangement joins TRBV20-1 to TRBJ1-4; TRBD1 matches 8 bases. The V and J ends lost 3 bases and 10 bases, in that order; junction bases with no gene match: 4. The CDR3 sequence is 12 residues long. Germline V gene lookup returns CDR1 DFQATT and CDR2 SNEGSKA (reference sequence). CDR3 protein: CSASTTGGKLFF. The CDR3 bases are TGCAGTGCTAGTACCACAGGGGGAAAACTGTTTTTT.

In DNA, the CDR3 is TGTGCCAGCAGCCCAGAACCACTGGCTAGCGGGGGGGCCGGAGAGACCCAGTACTTC. Translated, it gives CASSPEPLASGGAGETQYF. The gene calls are TRBV11-3 and TRBJ2-5; TRBD2 matches at 12 bases. Germline loops: CDR1 SGHNT, CDR2 YENEEA. The CDR3 covers 19 residues. The ends lost 5 bases at V and 4 bases at J; junction bases unmatched: 17.

The CDR3 region has the DNA TGCGCCAGCAGCTTGGCCTTATCGGGGTATGAGCAGTTCTTC. It translates to CASSLALSGYEQFF. This chain connects TRBV5-1 to TRBJ2-1; maybe TRBD2 (5 bases). V was clipped by 0 bases and J by 8 bases, with 12 bases between them. CDR1 and CDR2 (germline): SGHRS, YFSETQ. CDR3 length: 14 residues.

This chain connects TRBV24-1 to TRBJ2-7; 7 positions match TRBD1. The germline V gene encodes CDR1 KGHDR and CDR2 SFDVKD. V dropped 4 bases and J dropped 1; count of bases not matched to a gene: 9. The CDR3 is 16 residues long. CDR3 coding DNA: TGTGCCACCAGTGAAAACGTGGGACAGAAATCCTACGAGCAGTACTTC. It yields the protein CATSENVGQKSYEQYF.

The V call is TRBV5-1, the J call TRBJ2-2, with TRBD2 matching 13 bases. Germline CDR1 reads SGHRS; CDR2 reads YFSETQ. V shed 1 base, J shed 6 bases, and the junction held 0 bases outside the gene matches. There are 15 residues in the CDR3. The CDR3: CASSLTSGGAGELFF. In nucleotides, the CDR3 is TGCGCCAGCAGCTTGACTAGCGGGGGGGCCGGGGAGCTGTTTTTT.

The chain joins TRBV6-5 to TRBJ1-6; 9 nucleotides match TRBD1. V shed 7 bases, J shed 9 bases, and the junction held 4 bases outside the gene matches. Germline CDR1 and CDR2: MNHEY and SVGAGI. The CDR3 covers 13 residues. In DNA form, the CDR3 reads TGTGCCAGCATCGGGACAGGGAGTTCACCCCTCCACTTT. Translating it yields CASIGTGSSPLHF.